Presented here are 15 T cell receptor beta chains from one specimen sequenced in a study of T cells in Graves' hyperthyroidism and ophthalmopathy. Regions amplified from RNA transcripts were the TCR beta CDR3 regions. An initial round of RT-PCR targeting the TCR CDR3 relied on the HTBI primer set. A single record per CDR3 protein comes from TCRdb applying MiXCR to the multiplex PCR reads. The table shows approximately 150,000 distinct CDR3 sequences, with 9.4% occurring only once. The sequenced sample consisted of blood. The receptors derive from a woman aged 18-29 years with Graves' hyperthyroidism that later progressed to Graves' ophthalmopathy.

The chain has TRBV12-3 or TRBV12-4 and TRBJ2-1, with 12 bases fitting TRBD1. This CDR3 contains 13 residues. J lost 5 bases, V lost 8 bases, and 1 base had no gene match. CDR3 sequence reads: CASGTGGHNEQFF. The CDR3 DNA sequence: TGTGCCAGCGGGACAGGGGGCCACAATGAGCAGTTCTTC.

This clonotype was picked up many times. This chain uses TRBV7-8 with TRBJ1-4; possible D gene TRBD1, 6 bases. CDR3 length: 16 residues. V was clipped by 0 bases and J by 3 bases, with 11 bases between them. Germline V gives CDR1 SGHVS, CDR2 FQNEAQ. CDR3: CASSLAFGQSNEKLFF. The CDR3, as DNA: TGTGCCAGCAGCTTAGCGTTTGGACAGTCTAATGAAAAACTGTTTTTT.

The CDR3 DNA follows: TGCAGTGCTAGAGATTCTTATACGAACTATGGCTACACCTTC. Translated: CSARDSYTNYGYTF. J is TRBJ1-2 and V is TRBV20-1; D is unresolved. This CDR3 region has 14 residues. Trimming removed 0 bases at V and 2 bases at J, with 10 bases between. Looked up from germline, CDR1 is DFQATT and CDR2 is SNEGSKA (reference sequence).

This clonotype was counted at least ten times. The CDR3 loop is CATSQRTGSTFSYNEQFF. The CDR3 DNA sequence: TGTGCCACCAGTCAAAGGACAGGGAGTACTTTCTCCTACAATGAGCAGTTCTTC. The chain links TRBV24-1 to TRBJ2-1, with 8 bases identical to TRBD1. CDR3 length: 18 amino acids. The V gene's germline CDR1 is KGHDR and CDR2 SFDVKD. The V gene end was trimmed by 6 bases and the J gene end by 0 bases; junction bases not matched to a gene: 12.

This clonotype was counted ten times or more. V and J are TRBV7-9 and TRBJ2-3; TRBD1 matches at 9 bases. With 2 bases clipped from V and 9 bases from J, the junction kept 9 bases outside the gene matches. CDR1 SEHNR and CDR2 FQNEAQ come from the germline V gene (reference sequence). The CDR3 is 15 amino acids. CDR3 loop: CASSLPGQGPVTQYF. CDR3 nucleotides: TGTGCCAGCAGCTTACCGGGACAGGGCCCAGTAACGCAGTATTTT.

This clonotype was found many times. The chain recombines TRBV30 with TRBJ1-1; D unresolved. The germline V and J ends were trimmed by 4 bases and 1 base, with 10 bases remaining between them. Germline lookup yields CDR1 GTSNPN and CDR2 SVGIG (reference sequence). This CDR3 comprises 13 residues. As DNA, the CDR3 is TGTGCCTGGAAGTATTACACGAACACTGAAGCTTTCTTT. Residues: CAWKYYTNTEAFF.

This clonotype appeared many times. CDR3 bases: TGTGCCAGTAGTATAACCAGGGGGCGGACTGAAGCTTTCTTT. Translation gives CASSITRGRTEAFF. The chain carries TRBV19 and TRBJ1-1; 8 bases are shared with TRBD1. The CDR3 extends over 14 amino acids. The germline gives CDR1 LNHDA, CDR2 SQIVND (reference sequence). V was clipped by 2 bases and J by 5 bases; unmatched bases: 4.

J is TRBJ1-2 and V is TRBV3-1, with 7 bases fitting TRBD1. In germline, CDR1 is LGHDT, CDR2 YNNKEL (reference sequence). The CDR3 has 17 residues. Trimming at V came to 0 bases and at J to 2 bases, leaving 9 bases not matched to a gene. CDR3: CASSQDYGTARNYGYTF. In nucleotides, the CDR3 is TGTGCCAGCAGCCAAGACTATGGGACAGCTCGAAACTATGGCTACACCTTC.

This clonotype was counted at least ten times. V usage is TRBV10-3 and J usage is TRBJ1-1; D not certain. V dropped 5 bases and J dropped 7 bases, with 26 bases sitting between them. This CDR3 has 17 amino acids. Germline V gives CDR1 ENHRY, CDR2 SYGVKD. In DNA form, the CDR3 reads TGTGCCATCAGTCACGGGGAAACCCCAAAGGGCAGGAATGAAGCTTTCTTT. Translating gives CAISHGETPKGRNEAFF.

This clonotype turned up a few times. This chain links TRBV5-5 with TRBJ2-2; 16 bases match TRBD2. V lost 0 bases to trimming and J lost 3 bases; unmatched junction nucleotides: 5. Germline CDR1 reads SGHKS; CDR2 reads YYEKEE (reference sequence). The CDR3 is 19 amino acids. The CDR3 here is CASSLEGLAGGPHTGELFF. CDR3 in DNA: TGTGCCAGCAGCTTGGAGGGACTAGCGGGAGGGCCGCACACCGGGGAGCTGTTTTTT.

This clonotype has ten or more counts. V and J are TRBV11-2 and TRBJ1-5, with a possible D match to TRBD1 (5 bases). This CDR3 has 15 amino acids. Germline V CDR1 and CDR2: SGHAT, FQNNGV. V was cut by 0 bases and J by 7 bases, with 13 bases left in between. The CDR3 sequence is CASSLDRVGTQPQHF. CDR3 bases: TGTGCCAGCAGCTTAGATCGCGTGGGGACCCAGCCCCAGCATTTT.

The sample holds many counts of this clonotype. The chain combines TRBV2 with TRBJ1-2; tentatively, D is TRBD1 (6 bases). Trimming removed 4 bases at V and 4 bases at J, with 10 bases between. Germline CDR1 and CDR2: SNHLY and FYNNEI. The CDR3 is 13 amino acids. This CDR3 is CASSGRDTYGYTF. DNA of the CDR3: TGTGCCAGCAGTGGAAGGGACACCTATGGCTACACCTTC.

The CDR3, as DNA: TGCGCCAGCAGCCATAGCGCTCTAGCGGGAGTCACCGGGGAGCTGTTTTTT. As protein: CASSHSALAGVTGELFF. V gene TRBV4-1 combines with J gene TRBJ2-2, with 10 bases lining up with TRBD2. The CDR3 has 17 residues. Germline values: CDR1 MGHRA, CDR2 YSYEKL. The V segment lost 3 bases and the J segment 4 bases; nucleotides outside the gene matches: 8.

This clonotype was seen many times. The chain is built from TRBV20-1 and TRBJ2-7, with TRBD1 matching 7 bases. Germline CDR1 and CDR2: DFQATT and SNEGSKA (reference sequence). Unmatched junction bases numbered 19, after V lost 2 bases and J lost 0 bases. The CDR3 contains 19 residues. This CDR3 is CSARTRPGQVRSSSYEQYF. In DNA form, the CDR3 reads TGCAGTGCTAGAACTCGGCCCGGACAGGTCCGGAGTAGCTCCTACGAGCAGTACTTC.

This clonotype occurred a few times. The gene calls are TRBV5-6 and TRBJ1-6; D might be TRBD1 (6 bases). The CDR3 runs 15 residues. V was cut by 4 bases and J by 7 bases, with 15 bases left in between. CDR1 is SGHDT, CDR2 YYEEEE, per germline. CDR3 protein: CASSKGDRANSPLHF. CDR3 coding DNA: TGTGCCAGCAGCAAGGGGGACCGCGCCAATTCACCCCTCCACTTT.